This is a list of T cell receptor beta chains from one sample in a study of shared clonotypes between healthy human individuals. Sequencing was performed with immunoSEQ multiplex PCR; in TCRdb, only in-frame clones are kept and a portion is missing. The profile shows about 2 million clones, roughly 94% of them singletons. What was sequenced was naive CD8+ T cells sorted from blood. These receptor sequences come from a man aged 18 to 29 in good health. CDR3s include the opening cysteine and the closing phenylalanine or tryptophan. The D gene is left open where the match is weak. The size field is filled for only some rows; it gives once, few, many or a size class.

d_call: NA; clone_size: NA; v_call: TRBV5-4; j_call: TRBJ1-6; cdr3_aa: CASSLDSSRGSSPLHF; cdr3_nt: TGTGCCAGCAGCTTGGACAGCTCAAGGGGGAGCTCACCCCTCCACTTT
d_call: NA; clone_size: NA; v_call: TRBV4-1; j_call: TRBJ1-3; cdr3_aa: CASSQDSGAGNTIYF; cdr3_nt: TGCGCCAGCAGCCAAGATTCCGGGGCTGGAAACACCATATATTTT
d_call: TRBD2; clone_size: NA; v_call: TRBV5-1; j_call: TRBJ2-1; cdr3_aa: CATKPGLAFHEQFF; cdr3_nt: TGCGCCACCAAACCGGGACTAGCATTCCATGAGCAGTTCTTC
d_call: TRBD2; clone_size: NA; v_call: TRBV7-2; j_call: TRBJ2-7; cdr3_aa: CASSLKDPSGPSYEQYF; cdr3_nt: TGTGCCAGCAGCTTAAAGGATCCTAGCGGGCCCTCCTACGAGCAGTACTTC
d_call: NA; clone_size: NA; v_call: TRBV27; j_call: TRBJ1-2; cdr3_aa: CASSLQGLYGYTF; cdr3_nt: TGTGCCAGCAGTTTACAGGGGCTCTATGGCTACACCTTC
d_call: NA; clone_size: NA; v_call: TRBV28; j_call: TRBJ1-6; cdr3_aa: CASSLESSYNSPLHF; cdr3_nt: TGTGCCAGCAGTTTGGAGAGCTCCTATAATTCACCCCTCCACTTT
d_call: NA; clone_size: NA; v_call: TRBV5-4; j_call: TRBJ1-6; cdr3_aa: CASSFAGGSGSPLHF; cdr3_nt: TGTGCCAGCAGCTTTGCGGGGGGTAGCGGTTCACCCCTCCACTTT
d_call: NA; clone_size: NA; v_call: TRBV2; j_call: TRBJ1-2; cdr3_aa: CASSGPDTPNYGYTF; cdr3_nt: TGTGCCAGCAGTGGCCCGGACACCCCTAACTATGGCTACACCTTC
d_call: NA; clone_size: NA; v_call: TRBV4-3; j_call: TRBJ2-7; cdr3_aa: CASSPNGGGGYEQYF; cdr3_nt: TGCGCCAGCAGCCCAAACGGAGGGGGCGGATACGAGCAGTACTTC
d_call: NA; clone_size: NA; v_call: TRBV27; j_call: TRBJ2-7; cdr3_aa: CASSPAQVPPLYEQYF; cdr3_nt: TGTGCCAGCAGTCCCGCCCAGGTTCCGCCCTTGTACGAGCAGTACTTC
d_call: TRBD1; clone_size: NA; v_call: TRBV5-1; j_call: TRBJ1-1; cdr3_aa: CASSLTGVSTEAFF; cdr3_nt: TGCGCCAGCAGCCTGACAGGGGTGAGCACTGAAGCTTTCTTT
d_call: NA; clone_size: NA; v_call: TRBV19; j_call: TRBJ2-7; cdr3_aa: CASSMGNEQYF; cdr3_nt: TGTGCCAGTAGTATGGGGAACGAGCAGTACTTC
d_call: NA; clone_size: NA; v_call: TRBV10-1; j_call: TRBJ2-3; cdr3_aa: CASRGVEDTQYF; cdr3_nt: TGCGCCAGCAGGGGAGTAGAAGATACGCAGTATTTT
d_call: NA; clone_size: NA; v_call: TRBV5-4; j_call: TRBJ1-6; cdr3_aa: CASSSKLGGDDSNSPLHF; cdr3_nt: TGTGCCAGCAGCTCCAAGTTGGGGGGGGATGATTCTAATTCACCCCTCCACTTT
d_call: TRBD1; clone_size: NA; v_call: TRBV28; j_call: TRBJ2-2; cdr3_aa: CASRPGTGNTGELFF; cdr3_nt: TGTGCCAGCAGACCCGGGACAGGGAACACCGGGGAGCTGTTTTTT
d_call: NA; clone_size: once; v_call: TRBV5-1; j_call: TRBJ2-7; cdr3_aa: CASSQDGPYEQYF; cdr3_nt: TGCGCCAGCAGCCAGGACGGGCCCTACGAGCAGTACTTC
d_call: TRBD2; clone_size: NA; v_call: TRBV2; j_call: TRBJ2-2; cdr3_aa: CAGGLAGEFTGELFF; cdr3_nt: TGTGCCGGGGGACTAGCGGGAGAATTCACCGGGGAGCTGTTTTTT
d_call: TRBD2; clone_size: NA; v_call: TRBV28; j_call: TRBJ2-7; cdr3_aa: CASSLRPGLAGGLYEQYF; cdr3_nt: TGTGCCAGCAGTTTGCGGCCGGGACTAGCGGGGGGGCTTTACGAGCAGTACTTC
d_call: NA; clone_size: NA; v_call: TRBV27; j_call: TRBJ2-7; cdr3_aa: CASSFAGSTYEQYF; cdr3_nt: TGTGCCAGCAGTTTCGCAGGTTCTACCTACGAGCAGTACTTC
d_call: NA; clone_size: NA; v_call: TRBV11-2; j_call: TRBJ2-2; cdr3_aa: CASSLDLRGWDTGELFF; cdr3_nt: TGTGCCAGCAGCTTAGATCTTAGGGGTTGGGACACCGGGGAGCTGTTTTTT
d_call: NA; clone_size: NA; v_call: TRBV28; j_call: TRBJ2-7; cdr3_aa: CASRWDRGGYEQYF; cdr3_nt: TGTGCCAGCAGGTGGGACCGCGGCGGCTACGAGCAGTACTTC
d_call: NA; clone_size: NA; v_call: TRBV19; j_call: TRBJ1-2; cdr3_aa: CASSWGRGDYGYTF; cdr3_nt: TGTGCCAGTAGTTGGGGCAGAGGGGACTATGGCTACACCTTC
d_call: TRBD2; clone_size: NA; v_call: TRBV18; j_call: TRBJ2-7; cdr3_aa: CASPGTSGYSYEQYF; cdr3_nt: TGTGCCAGCCCCGGGACTAGCGGGTACTCCTACGAGCAGTACTTC
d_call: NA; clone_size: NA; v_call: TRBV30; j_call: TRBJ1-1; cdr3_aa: CAWSVPQGPNTEAFF; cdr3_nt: TGTGCCTGGAGTGTCCCACAGGGCCCGAACACTGAAGCTTTCTTT
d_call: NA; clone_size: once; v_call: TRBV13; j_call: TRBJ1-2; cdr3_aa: CASSSEGTAYGYTF; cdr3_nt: TGTGCCAGCAGCTCCGAGGGGACGGCCTATGGCTACACCTTC
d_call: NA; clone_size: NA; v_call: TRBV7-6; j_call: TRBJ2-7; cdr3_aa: CASSLSGGYEQYF; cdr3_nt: TGTGCCAGCAGCTTAAGCGGTGGGTACGAGCAGTACTTC
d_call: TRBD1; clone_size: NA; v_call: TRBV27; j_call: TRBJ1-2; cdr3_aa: CASTNTGGAGGYTF; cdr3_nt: TGTGCCAGCACGAACACAGGGGGCGCCGGTGGCTACACCTTC
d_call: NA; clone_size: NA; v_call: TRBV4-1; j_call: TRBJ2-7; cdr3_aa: CASSQRPSSYEQYF; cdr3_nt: TGCGCCAGCAGCCAGAGACCATCTTCCTACGAGCAGTACTTC